This TCR beta chain was identified during a study of lung T cells in sarcoidosis with Löfgren's syndrome. Overall study: Bronchoalveolar lavage fluid in sarcoidosis accumulates CD4+ T cells. Löfgren's syndrome patients were the main repertoire analysis focus. Study-wide points: TRAV12-1 and TRBV2 were reportedly most expanded in Löfgren's patients. Multiple Löfgren's syndrome patients reportedly shared TRAV12-1 and TRBV2 CDR3 motifs, suggesting public CD4+ TCRs.

TCRdb ran MiXCR on the reads and lists one entry per CDR3 protein. This table has some 8,600 distinct CDR3 sequences, around a fifth appearing once. Remarks on this clonotype: Its antigen remains unidentified.

V was cut by 5 bases and J by 7 bases, with 12 bases left in between. The CDR3 loop spans 11 amino acids. Looked up from germline, CDR1 is SQVTM and CDR2 is ANQGSEA. The chain couples TRBV29-1 to TRBJ2-7; a possible D gene is TRBD1 (6 bases). The receptor was derived from a human donor with sarcoidosis (Löfgren's syndrome or another form), or a control subject (not recorded which). Specimen: CD4+ T cells from bronchoalveolar lavage fluid. The CDR3 region is CSVTTGSEQYF. CDR3 DNA: TGCAGCGTTACTACAGGGTCGGAGCAGTACTTC.